This T cell receptor beta chain was recorded in a study of a mutant IDH1 vaccine in newly diagnosed glioma. About the study: Treated patients had a mean age of roughly 44 years and a sex split that was roughly 60% male and roughly 38% female. Before enrollment, patients got radiotherapy alone, temozolomide alone, or mostly the combination. Study observations and caveats: Detectable vaccine-induced immune responses arose in around 92% of patients.

This clone was seen just once. Its specificity is not known. Time point described: baseline, week 1 (first vaccination visit). As to treatment: pre-vaccination baseline after standard-of-care therapy. Tumors from donors were new WHO grade 3 or 4 IDH1-mutant astrocytomas with ATRX loss. Repertoires were generated with immunoSEQ multiplex PCR, while TCRdb's copy carries only in-frame clones and drops some. The sample holds about 92,000 clones, about 80% seen once. Trimming removed 7 bases at V and 5 bases at J, with 11 bases between. CDR1 and CDR2 (germline): SGHAT, FQNNGV. There are 12 residues in the CDR3.

The specimen comprised PBMCs, sampled from a glioma patient treated with radiotherapy, temozolomide or both. This TCR was sampled from a man in his forties with glioma. The chain is built from TRBV11-2 and TRBJ2-5; D unclear. The chain's CDR3 is CASKKGGETQYF. The CDR3 region has the DNA TGTGCCAGCAAAAAGGGTGGCGAGACCCAGTACTTC.